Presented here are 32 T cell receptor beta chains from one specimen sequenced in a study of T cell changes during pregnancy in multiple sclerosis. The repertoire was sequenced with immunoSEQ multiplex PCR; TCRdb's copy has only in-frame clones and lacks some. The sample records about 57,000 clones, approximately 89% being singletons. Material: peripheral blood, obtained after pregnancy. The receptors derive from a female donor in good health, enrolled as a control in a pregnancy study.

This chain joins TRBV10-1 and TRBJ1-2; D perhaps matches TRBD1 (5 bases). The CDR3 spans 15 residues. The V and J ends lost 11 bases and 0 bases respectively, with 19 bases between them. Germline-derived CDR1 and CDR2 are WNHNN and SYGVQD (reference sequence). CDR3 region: CARGGTDPSNYGYTF. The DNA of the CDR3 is TGCGCCCGGGGGGGGACGGACCCTTCTAACTATGGCTACACCTTC.

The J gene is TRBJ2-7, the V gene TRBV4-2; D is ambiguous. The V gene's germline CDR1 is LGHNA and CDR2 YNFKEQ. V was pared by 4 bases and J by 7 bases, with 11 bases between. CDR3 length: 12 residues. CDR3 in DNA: TGTGCCAGCAGCCCCGGGTTAGAGGAGCAGTACTTC. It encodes CASSPGLEEQYF.

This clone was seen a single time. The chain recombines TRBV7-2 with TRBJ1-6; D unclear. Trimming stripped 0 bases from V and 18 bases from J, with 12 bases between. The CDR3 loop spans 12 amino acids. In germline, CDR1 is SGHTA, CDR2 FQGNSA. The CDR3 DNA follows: TGTGCCAGCAGCTTAGCGGGGAGACAAACCCACTTT. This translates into CASSLAGRQTHF.

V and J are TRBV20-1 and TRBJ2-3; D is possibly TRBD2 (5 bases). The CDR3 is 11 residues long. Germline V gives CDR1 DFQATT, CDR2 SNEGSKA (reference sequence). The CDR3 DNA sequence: TGCACCACCGGCGAGGGAGTCCCGCAGTATTTT. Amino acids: CTTGEGVPQYF.

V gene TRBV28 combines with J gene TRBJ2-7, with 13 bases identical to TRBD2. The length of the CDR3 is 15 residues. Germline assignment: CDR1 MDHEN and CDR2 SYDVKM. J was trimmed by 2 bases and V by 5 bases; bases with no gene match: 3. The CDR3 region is CASSRLAGGPYEQYF. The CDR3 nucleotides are TGTGCCAGCAGTCGACTAGCGGGAGGCCCCTACGAGCAGTACTTC.

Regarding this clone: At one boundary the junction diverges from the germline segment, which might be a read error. CDR3 DNA sequence: TGTGCTAGTGCTTTGGTAGGAGAGCCCCAGCATTTT. Encoded protein: CASALVGEPQHF. The V and J genes are TRBV12-5 and TRBJ1-5; unclear D gene. This CDR3 has 12 residues. Germline V CDR1 and CDR2: LGHNT, FRNRAP.

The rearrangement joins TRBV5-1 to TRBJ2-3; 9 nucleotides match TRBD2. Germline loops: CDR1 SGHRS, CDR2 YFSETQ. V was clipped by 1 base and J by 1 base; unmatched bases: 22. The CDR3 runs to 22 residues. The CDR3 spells CASSLRGFPAGGFYGGTDTQYF. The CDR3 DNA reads TGCGCCAGCAGCTTGCGGGGGTTCCCAGCGGGAGGATTCTACGGTGGCACAGATACGCAGTATTTT.

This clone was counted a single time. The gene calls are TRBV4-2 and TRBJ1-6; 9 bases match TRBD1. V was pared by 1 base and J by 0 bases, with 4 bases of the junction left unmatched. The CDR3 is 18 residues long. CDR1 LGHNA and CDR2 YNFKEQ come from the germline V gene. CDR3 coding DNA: TGTGCCAGCAGCCAAGCCCCGACAGGGGGCTCCTATAATTCACCCCTCCACTTT. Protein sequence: CASSQAPTGGSYNSPLHF.

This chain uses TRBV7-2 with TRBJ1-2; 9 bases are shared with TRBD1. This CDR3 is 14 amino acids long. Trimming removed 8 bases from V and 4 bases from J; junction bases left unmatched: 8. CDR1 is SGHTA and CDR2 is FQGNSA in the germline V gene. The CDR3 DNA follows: TGTGCCAGCGCCGAGGACAGGGGATTCTATGGCTACACCTTC. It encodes CASAEDRGFYGYTF.

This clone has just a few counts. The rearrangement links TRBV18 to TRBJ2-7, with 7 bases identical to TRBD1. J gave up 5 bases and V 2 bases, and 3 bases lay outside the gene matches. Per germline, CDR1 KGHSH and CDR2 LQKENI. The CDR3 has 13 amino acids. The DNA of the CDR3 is TGTGCCAGCTCACCAATCCAGGGGGACGAGCAGTACTTC. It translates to CASSPIQGDEQYF. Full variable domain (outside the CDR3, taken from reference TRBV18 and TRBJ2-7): NAGVMQNPRHLVRRRGQEARLRCSPMKGHSHVYWYRQLPEEGLKFMVYLQKENIIDESGMPKERFSAEFPKEGPSILRIQQVVRGDSAAYFCASSPIQGDEQYFGPGTRLTVT.

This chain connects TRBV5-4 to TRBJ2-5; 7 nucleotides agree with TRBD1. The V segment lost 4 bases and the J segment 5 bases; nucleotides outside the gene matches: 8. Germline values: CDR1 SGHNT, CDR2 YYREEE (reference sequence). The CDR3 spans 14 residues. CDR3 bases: TGTGCCAGCAGCACGGACAGGCCCGGGGAGACCCAGTACTTC. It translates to CASSTDRPGETQYF.

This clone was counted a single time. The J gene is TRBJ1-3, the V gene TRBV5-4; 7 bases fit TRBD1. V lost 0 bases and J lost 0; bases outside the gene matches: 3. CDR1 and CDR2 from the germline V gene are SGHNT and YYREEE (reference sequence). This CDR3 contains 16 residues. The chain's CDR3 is CASSLGQGDSGNTIYF. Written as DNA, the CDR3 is TGTGCCAGCAGCTTGGGTCAGGGGGACTCTGGAAACACCATATATTTT.

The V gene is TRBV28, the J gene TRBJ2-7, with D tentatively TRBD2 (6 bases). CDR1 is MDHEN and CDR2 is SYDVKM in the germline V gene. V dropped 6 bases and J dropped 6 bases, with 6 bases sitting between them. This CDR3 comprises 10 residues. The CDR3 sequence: CASRRGEQYF. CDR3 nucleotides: TGTGCCAGCAGGCGGGGCGAGCAGTACTTC.

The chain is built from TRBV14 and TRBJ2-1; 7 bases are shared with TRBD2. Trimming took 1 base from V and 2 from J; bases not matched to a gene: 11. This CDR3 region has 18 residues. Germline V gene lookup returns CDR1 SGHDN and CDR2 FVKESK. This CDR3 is CASSQGGAWGGAYNEQFF. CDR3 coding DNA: TGTGCCAGCAGCCAAGGAGGAGCCTGGGGAGGGGCCTACAATGAGCAGTTCTTC.

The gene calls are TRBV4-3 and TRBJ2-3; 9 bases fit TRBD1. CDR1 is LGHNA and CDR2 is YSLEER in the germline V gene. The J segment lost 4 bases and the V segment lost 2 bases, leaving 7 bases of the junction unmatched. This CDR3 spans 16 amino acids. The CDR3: CASSQTTGGIADTQYF. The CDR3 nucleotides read TGCGCCAGCAGCCAAACGACAGGGGGAATAGCAGATACGCAGTATTTT.

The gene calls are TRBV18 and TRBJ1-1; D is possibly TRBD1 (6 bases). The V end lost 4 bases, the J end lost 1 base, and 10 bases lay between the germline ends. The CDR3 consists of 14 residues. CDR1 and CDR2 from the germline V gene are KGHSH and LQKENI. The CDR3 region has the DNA TGTGCCAGCTCACAGGGACACCGGAACACTGAAGCTTTCTTT. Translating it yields CASSQGHRNTEAFF. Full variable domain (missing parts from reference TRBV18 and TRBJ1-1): NAGVMQNPRHLVRRRGQEARLRCSPMKGHSHVYWYRQLPEEGLKFMVYLQKENIIDESGMPKERFSAEFPKEGPSILRIQQVVRGDSAAYFCASSQGHRNTEAFFGQGTRLTVV.

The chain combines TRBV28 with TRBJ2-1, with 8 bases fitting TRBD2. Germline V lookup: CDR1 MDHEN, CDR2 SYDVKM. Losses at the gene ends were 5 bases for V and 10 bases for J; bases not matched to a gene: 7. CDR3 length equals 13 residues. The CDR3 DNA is TGTGCCAGCAGTCCCTTAGCGGGAAGGGAGCAGTTCTTC. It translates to CASSPLAGREQFF.

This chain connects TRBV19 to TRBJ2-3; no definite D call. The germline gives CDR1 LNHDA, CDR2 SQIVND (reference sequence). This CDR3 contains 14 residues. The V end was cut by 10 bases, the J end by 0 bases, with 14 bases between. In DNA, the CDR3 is TGTGCCACCTCCCCTCCTTTAAGCACAGATACGCAGTATTTT. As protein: CATSPPLSTDTQYF.

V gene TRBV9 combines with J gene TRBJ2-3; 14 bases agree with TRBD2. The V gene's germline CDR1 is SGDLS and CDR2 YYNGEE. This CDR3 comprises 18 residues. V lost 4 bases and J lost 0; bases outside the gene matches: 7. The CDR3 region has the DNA TGTGCCAGCAGCTCAGGGACTAGCGGGAGTTCTAGCACAGATACGCAGTATTTT. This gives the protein CASSSGTSGSSSTDTQYF.

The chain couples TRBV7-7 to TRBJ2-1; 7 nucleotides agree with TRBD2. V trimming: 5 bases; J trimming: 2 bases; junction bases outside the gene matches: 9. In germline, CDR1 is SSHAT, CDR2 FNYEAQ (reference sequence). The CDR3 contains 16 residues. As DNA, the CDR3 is TGTGCCAGCAGCCCCGGGGAGGGCTTACCCTACAATGAGCAGTTCTTC. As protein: CASSPGEGLPYNEQFF.

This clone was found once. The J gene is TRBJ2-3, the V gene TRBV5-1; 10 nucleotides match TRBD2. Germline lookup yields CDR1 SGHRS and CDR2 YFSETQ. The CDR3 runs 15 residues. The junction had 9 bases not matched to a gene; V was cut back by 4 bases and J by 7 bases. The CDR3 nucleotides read TGCGCCAGCAGCCCCACTAGCGGGGAGGGAAATACGCAGTATTTT. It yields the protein CASSPTSGEGNTQYF. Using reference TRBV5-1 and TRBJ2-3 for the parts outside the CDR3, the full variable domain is KAGVTQTPRYLIKTRGQQVTLSCSPISGHRSVSWYQQTPGQGLQFLFEYFSETQRNKGNFPGRFSGRQFSNSRSEMNVSTLELGDSALYLCASSPTSGEGNTQYFGPGTRLTVL.

The CDR3 spells CASRSGKRGTDTQYF. For the CDR3, the DNA is TGTGCCAGCAGGTCAGGGAAGAGAGGCACAGATACGCAGTATTTT. This rearrangement joins TRBV6-1 to TRBJ2-3, with D perhaps TRBD1 (5 bases). The V gene lost 6 bases and the J gene lost 1 base, with 14 bases spanning the gap. This CDR3 has 15 amino acids. Germline V gene data show CDR1 as MNHNS and CDR2 as SASEGT.

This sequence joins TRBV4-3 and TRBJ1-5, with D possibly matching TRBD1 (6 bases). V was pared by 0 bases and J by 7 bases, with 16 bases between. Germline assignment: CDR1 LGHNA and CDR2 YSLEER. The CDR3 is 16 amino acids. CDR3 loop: CASSQERGGGWQPQHF. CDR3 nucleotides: TGCGCCAGCAGCCAAGAGAGGGGCGGGGGCTGGCAGCCCCAGCATTTT.

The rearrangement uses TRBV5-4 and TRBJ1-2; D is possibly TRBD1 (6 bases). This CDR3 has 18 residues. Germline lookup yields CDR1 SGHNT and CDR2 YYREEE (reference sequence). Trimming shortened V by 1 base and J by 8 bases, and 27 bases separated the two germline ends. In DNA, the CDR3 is TGTGCCAGCAGCTTGTCCCTCGGGGTCAGGGGACATTATGGAGGCTACACCTTC. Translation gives CASSLSLGVRGHYGGYTF.

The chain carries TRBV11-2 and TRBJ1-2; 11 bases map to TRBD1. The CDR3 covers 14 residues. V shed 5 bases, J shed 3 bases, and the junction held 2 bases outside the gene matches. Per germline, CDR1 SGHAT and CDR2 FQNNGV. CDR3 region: CASSLGQGDYGYTF. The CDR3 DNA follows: TGTGCCAGCAGCCTGGGACAGGGGGACTATGGCTACACCTTC.

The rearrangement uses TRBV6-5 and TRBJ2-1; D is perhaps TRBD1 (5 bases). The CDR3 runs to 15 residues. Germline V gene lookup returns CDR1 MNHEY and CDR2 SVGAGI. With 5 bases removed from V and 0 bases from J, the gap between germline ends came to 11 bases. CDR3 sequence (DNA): TGTGCCAGCAGTCGACAGATTAGCTCCTACAATGAGCAGTTCTTC. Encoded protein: CASSRQISSYNEQFF.

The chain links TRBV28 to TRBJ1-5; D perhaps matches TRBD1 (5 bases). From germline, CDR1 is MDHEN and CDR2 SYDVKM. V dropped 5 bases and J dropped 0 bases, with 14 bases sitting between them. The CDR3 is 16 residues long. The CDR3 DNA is TGTGCCAGCAGTCCCGCGGGGCGGTATAGCAATCAGCCCCAGCATTTT. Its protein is CASSPAGRYSNQPQHF.

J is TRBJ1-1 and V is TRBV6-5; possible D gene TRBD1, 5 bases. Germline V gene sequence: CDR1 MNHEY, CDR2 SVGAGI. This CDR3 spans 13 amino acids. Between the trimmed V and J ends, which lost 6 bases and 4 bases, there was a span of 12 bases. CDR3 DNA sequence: TGTGCCAGCAGCCAGGGTTCAGGCACTGAAGCTTTCTTT. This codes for CASSQGSGTEAFF.

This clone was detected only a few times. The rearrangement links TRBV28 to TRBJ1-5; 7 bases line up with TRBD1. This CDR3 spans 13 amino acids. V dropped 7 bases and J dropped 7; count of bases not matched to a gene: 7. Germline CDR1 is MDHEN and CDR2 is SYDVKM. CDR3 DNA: TGTGCCAGCATTGCGACAGGGCTGCAGCCCCAGCATTTT. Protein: CASIATGLQPQHF. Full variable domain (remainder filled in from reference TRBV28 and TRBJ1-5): DVKVTQSSRYLVKRTGEKVFLECVQDMDHENMFWYRQDPGLGLRLIYFSYDVKMKEKGDIPEGYSVSREKKERFSLILESASTNQTSMYLCASIATGLQPQHFGDGTRLSIL.

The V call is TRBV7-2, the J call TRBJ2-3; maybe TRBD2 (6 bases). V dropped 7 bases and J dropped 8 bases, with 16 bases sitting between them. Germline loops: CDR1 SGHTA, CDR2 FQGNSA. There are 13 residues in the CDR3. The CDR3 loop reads CASNPGLYSTQYF. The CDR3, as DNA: TGTGCCAGCAACCCGGGACTCTATTCTACGCAGTATTTT.

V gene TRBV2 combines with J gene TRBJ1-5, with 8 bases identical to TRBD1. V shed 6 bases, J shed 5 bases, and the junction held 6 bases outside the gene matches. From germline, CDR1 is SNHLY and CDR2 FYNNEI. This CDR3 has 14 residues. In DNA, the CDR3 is TGTGCCAGCAGGGACAGGGTGGGGGATCAGCCCCAGCATTTT. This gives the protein CASRDRVGDQPQHF.

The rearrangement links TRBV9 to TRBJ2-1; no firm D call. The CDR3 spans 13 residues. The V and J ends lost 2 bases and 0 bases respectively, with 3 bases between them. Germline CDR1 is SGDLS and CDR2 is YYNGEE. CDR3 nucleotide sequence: TGTGCCAGCAGCGTCGGCTCCTACAATGAGCAGTTCTTC. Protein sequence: CASSVGSYNEQFF.